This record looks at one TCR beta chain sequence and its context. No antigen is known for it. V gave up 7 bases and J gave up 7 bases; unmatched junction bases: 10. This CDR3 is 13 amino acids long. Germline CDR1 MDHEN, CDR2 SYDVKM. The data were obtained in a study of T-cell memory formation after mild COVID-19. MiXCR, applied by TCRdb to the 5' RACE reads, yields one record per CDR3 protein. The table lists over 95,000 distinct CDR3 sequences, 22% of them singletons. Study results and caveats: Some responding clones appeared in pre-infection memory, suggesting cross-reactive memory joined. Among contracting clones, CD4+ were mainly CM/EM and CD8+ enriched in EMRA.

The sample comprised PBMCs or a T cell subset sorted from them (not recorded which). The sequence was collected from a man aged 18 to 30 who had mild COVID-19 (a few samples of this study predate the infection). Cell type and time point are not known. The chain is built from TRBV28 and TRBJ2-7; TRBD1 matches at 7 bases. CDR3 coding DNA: TGTGCCAGCACCTACAGGGGTCCGCGGGAGCAGTACTTC. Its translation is CASTYRGPREQYF. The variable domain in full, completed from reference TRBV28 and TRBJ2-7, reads DVKVTQSSRYLVKRTGEKVFLECVQDMDHENMFWYRQDPGLGLRLIYFSYDVKMKEKGDIPEGYSVSREKKERFSLILESASTNQTSMYLCASTYRGPREQYFGPGTRLTVT.